A selection of T cell receptor beta chains follows, all from one sample in a study of type 1 regulatory T cells. From the reads, TCRdb called clonotypes with MiXCR, one entry per CDR3 protein. The sample has around 88,000 distinct CDR3 sequences, around 30% seen once. Specimen: CD4+ T cells, either the whole sample or a sorted fraction (not recorded which). These receptors all stem from a human donor in good health. Both conserved end residues are trimmed from each CDR3. Clone size is not always given. Where it is, it says once, few, many or a class for expanded clones.

v_call: TRBV4-3; clone_size: .; j_call: TRBJ2-7; cdr3_aa: ASSQDVGSSSYEQY
v_call: TRBV7-2; clone_size: .; j_call: TRBJ2-7; cdr3_aa: ASSPEQGPYEQY
v_call: TRBV12-3/TRBV12-4; clone_size: few; j_call: TRBJ1-4; cdr3_aa: ASSFGDRADEKLF
v_call: TRBV29-1; clone_size: few; j_call: TRBJ1-2; cdr3_aa: SVEVLQGGGYT
v_call: TRBV6-5; clone_size: few; j_call: TRBJ2-1; cdr3_aa: ASSRNRVGGEQF
v_call: TRBV5-1; clone_size: .; j_call: TRBJ2-1; cdr3_aa: ASRQDRGENEQF
v_call: TRBV5-1; clone_size: .; j_call: TRBJ2-1; cdr3_aa: ASSLGLAGGGSYNEQF
v_call: TRBV5-5; clone_size: few; j_call: TRBJ2-7; cdr3_aa: ASSLDGGRALYEQY
v_call: TRBV9; clone_size: few; j_call: TRBJ2-1; cdr3_aa: ASSARLGLAYNEQF
v_call: TRBV10-3; clone_size: .; j_call: TRBJ1-1; cdr3_aa: AISERADNTEAF
v_call: TRBV10-3; clone_size: .; j_call: TRBJ2-3; cdr3_aa: AISKPGTGYTDTQY
v_call: TRBV24-1; clone_size: .; j_call: TRBJ2-1; cdr3_aa: ATTSQQGSNEQF
v_call: TRBV21-1; clone_size: few; j_call: TRBJ1-2; cdr3_aa: ASSKWDSGNYGYT
v_call: TRBV7-6; clone_size: .; j_call: TRBJ1-3; cdr3_aa: ASSQGRGNTIY
v_call: TRBV5-5; clone_size: few; j_call: TRBJ1-3; cdr3_aa: ASSLFPFSGNTIY
v_call: TRBV6-6; clone_size: .; j_call: TRBJ2-6; cdr3_aa: ASSYIFDRLSGANVLT
v_call: TRBV24-1; clone_size: few; j_call: TRBJ2-3; cdr3_aa: ATSDVPSGQDTDTQY
v_call: TRBV3-1; clone_size: once; j_call: TRBJ2-7; cdr3_aa: ASSTGRGKGYEQY
v_call: TRBV7-2; clone_size: .; j_call: TRBJ1-1; cdr3_aa: ASSLDSGENTEAF
v_call: TRBV27; clone_size: few; j_call: TRBJ2-5; cdr3_aa: ASSFGPPETQY
v_call: TRBV9; clone_size: .; j_call: TRBJ2-2; cdr3_aa: ASSVEIVRGTGELF
v_call: TRBV20-1; clone_size: few; j_call: TRBJ2-1; cdr3_aa: SAGAGLPYNEQF
v_call: TRBV7-2; clone_size: many; j_call: TRBJ1-5; cdr3_aa: ASSLFLGQGGSPQH
v_call: TRBV27; clone_size: few; j_call: TRBJ1-5; cdr3_aa: ASSLLGGAQPQH
v_call: TRBV4-3; clone_size: few; j_call: TRBJ1-2; cdr3_aa: ASSQDIRAYGYT
v_call: TRBV4-1; clone_size: few; j_call: TRBJ1-5; cdr3_aa: ASSQGVAGVLSNQPQH
v_call: TRBV11-2; clone_size: few; j_call: TRBJ2-1; cdr3_aa: ASSNLAGSYNEQF
v_call: TRBV2; clone_size: .; j_call: TRBJ2-7; cdr3_aa: ASRDQGRSSYEQY
v_call: TRBV20-1; clone_size: few; j_call: TRBJ1-1; cdr3_aa: NKARVNTEAF
v_call: TRBV6-1; clone_size: few; j_call: TRBJ2-5; cdr3_aa: ASIETGGPAETQY
v_call: TRBV7-2; clone_size: .; j_call: TRBJ2-5; cdr3_aa: ASSPWTGGVLETQY
v_call: TRBV19; clone_size: .; j_call: TRBJ2-7; cdr3_aa: ASSSPGMVYEQY
v_call: TRBV12-3/TRBV12-4; clone_size: few; j_call: TRBJ1-4; cdr3_aa: ASSVDIAEKLF
v_call: TRBV20-1; clone_size: few; j_call: TRBJ2-3; cdr3_aa: SARVVGDSDTQY
v_call: TRBV12-3/TRBV12-4; clone_size: few; j_call: TRBJ2-1; cdr3_aa: ASSLDGVYNEQF
v_call: TRBV2; clone_size: many; j_call: TRBJ1-1; cdr3_aa: ASSELFDRQAF
v_call: TRBV28; clone_size: .; j_call: TRBJ2-2; cdr3_aa: ASSTRLSGIQELF
v_call: TRBV7-2; clone_size: .; j_call: TRBJ2-3; cdr3_aa: ASSLALVGGTDTQY
v_call: TRBV15; clone_size: .; j_call: TRBJ1-2; cdr3_aa: ATATGTNYGYT
v_call: TRBV5-1; clone_size: .; j_call: TRBJ1-2; cdr3_aa: ASSARGLRDGYT
v_call: TRBV7-8; clone_size: once; j_call: TRBJ2-6; cdr3_aa: ASSARSGANVLT